This T cell receptor (beta chain) comes out of a study of blood T cell repertoires in COVID-19 (TCRdb year 2020). Study-level background: The collaborator samples originated in the United States, Italy and Spain and spanned the acute and convalescent phases of COVID-19. A freely available public database, intended as a resource for researchers studying the immune response to SARS-CoV-2, is where the repertoires were released. Deeply sampled blood TCRbeta repertoires from subjects exposed to, actively infected with, or recovered from COVID-19 were included in the dataset. Where available, HLA class I and class II types were taken from metadata supplied by the sample provider and were not determined by assay-based typing. A de-identified subject ID, COVID-19 status, age in years and sex were almost always included in the sample metadata. The material from the prospective study consisted of cDNA or gDNA derived from T cells, B-cell-depleted T cells, or PBMCs. The samples were drawn from the first 160 participants of the ongoing ImmuneRACE study and from 1,254 subjects provided by 6 global collaborators.

Details on this clone: The clone's antigen remains unknown. One base away there is no much larger clone; base qualities are not given.

Enrolling through a virtual design, the prospective study's participants ranged in age from about 18 to 89 years and lived across about two dozen United States geographic areas. Cohort assignment in the prospective study relied on participant-reported clinical history from a screening survey and a study questionnaire. Recovered participants in ImmuneRACE Cohort 3 were defined by two consecutive negative NP/OP PCR tests, clearance by a healthcare professional, or resolution of symptoms. Each participant in the prospective study had whole blood, serum and a nasopharyngeal or oropharyngeal swab collected by mobile phlebotomists. Additional blood draws and questionnaires over an approximately 2-month period could optionally be provided by prospective study participants. Prospective study blood samples were shipped either frozen or at room temperature before DNA extraction. TCRbeta CDR3 regions were amplified from genomic DNA using the immunoSEQ Assay, a bias-controlled multiplex PCR. Per the authors' processing: The number of nucleated cells in each sample was estimated by amplification of reference gene primers within the assay. To quantify the absolute abundance of each unique TCRbeta CDR3 rearrangement, sequence reads were collapsed and filtered. For each sample, productive Simpson clonality was calculated as the square root of Simpson's diversity index across productive rearrangements. Entries here come from immuneACCESS through TCRdb and include only in-frame sequences with V and J called. Some clones fail to appear in such tables; in the studies checked, an unresolved V gene covers under half of the shortfall, and the cause of the remainder is unknown. V and J calls and clone size are copied from that table; D and trimming were computed from the DNA. The sample table lists 200,000 to 300,000 clones, roughly 91% of them with a count of one. The ten biggest clones cover approximately 4.2% of the sample.

Summary of the overall study and its limitations: The amount of clinical and demographic metadata varied by source and participant and was provided uncurated.

From the cysteine up to the phenylalanine, the CDR3 has a length of 16 residues. Only the CDR3 portion is preserved as DNA: 48 bases, with reading frame beginning at the first base. CDR1 and CDR2 are drawn from the germline V gene: SGHDT, YYEEEE. Trimming takes 6 bases from V and 3 bases from J, and the germline ends sit 19 bases apart. The chain is assembled from TRBV5-6 and TRBJ1-5; the D gene is perhaps TRBD1, from 6 matching bases. What was sequenced was PBMCs or T cells enriched from blood (not recorded which). This TCR came from a woman aged 25 to 39 who had recovered from COVID-19. The nucleotides are TGTGCCAGCACCCTGGGTCTACAGGGTACCAATCAGCCCCAGCATTTT. Its product reads: CASTLGLQGTNQPQHF. Outside the CDR3, residues come from the reference TRBV5-6 and TRBJ1-5 proteins, so the full variable domain is: DAGVTQSPTHLIKTRGQQVTLRCSPKSGHDTVSWYQQALGQGPQFIFQYYEEEERQRGNFPDRFSGHQFPNYSSELNVNALLLGDSALYLCASTLGLQGTNQPQHFGDGTRLSIL.